The 11 T cell receptor beta chains below all came from one sample that was sequenced in a study of T cell clonality in common variable immunodeficiency. TCRdb's copy holds only in-frame clones and misses some; the assay was immunoSEQ multiplex PCR. The repertoire consists of roughly 40,000 clones, none detected only once. Sample: peripheral blood mononuclear cells. Receptors were obtained from a person aged 18 to 70 in good health.

There are many counts of this clone. Sequencing ends 3 residues short of the CDR3 end; the germline J gene provides the rest. V is TRBV20-1 and J is TRBJ2-1; 11 bases line up with TRBD2. Germline CDR1 reads DFQATT; CDR2 reads SNEGSKA (reference sequence). The junction had 8 bases not matched to a gene; V was cut back by 6 bases and J by 4 bases. The CDR3 sequence is 15 residues long. Partial CDR3 DNA: TGCAGTGCAACTATAGCGGGAGGGGGATACAATGAG. Its protein is CSATIAGGGYNE. Given in full, the CDR3 is CSATIAGGGYNEQFF.

This clone was observed many times. The CDR3 end is not reached by the read, which stops 3 residues before it; the germline J gene fills it in. The chain uses TRBV7-9 and TRBJ1-2; 7 nucleotides align to TRBD1. The CDR3 length is 14 residues. Per germline, CDR1 SEHNR and CDR2 FQNEAQ (reference sequence). V gave up 1 base and J gave up 6 bases; unmatched junction bases: 5. The covered CDR3 bases are TGTGCCAGCAGCTTAGAAGGCAGGGGGAATGGC. Protein product: CASSLEGRGNG. Given in full, the CDR3 is CASSLEGRGNGYTF.

This clone was seen a handful of times. Read sequence stops 3 residues before the CDR3 end, and the germline J gene provides the missing end. The chain combines TRBV5-1 with TRBJ2-5; possible D gene TRBD1, 5 bases. This CDR3 comprises 13 residues. The germline gives CDR1 SGHRS, CDR2 YFSETQ. The V end was cut by 3 bases, the J end by 6 bases, with 12 bases between. CDR3: CASSSRVGQTQYF. The part of the CDR3 DNA that was read is TGCGCCAGCAGCTCCAGGGTGGGGCAGACC.

This clone turned up a few times. The CDR3 DNA, read in part, is TGTGCCAGCTCACCCAACGCAGGAAATAATTCACCC. This gives the protein CASSPNAGNNSP. In full, the CDR3 reads CASSPNAGNNSPLHF. The rearrangement uses TRBV18 and TRBJ1-6, with unresolved D. The read finishes 3 residues shy of the CDR3 end, and the germline J gene is used to complete it. Trimming left V 3 bases short and J 5 bases short, with 11 bases between. The germline gives CDR1 KGHSH, CDR2 LQKENI. The CDR3 totals 15 residues.

Regarding this clone: The read terminates 3 residues ahead of where the CDR3 ends, so the germline J gene completes it. The chain employs TRBV2 and TRBJ2-1; the match to TRBD1 covers 10 bases. CDR1 is SNHLY, CDR2 FYNNEI, per germline. The junction had 7 bases not matched to a gene; V was cut back by 6 bases and J by 5 bases. The CDR3 contains 15 residues. The CDR3 DNA, read in part, is TGTGCCAGCAGGAACCGACAGGGGGCGGACAATGAG. It specifies CASRNRQGADNE. The entire CDR3 reads CASRNRQGADNEQFF.

At least ten counts were recorded for this clone. The CDR3 extends 3 residues past the end of the read, so its final part is completed from the germline J gene. The V and J genes are TRBV14 and TRBJ2-3; a possible D gene is TRBD2 (6 bases). V dropped 1 base and J dropped 4 bases, with 9 bases sitting between them. This CDR3 has 14 residues. Germline-derived CDR1 and CDR2 are SGHDN and FVKESK. The covered CDR3 bases are TGTGCCAGCAGCCAAGTCCCGGGGGCAGATACG. Amino acid sequence: CASSQVPGADT. The entire CDR3 is CASSQVPGADTQYF.

In this sample, this clone turned up many times. The CDR3 end falls 3 residues outside the read, so it is completed with the germline J gene. The chain links TRBV20-1 to TRBJ2-5, with D perhaps matching TRBD2 (5 bases). There are 14 residues in the CDR3. Trimming cost V 2 bases and J 2 bases, with 12 bases left between them. Germline CDR1 reads DFQATT; CDR2 reads SNEGSKA (reference sequence). The CDR3 region is CSARLGSGQETQYF. CDR3 bases read: TGCAGTGCTAGACTTGGTTCGGGGCAAGAGACC.

This clone was observed at least ten times. The CDR3 end is not reached by the read, which stops 3 residues before it; the germline J gene fills it in. This chain uses TRBV13 with TRBJ2-2, with 15 positions matching TRBD2. Germline-derived CDR1 and CDR2 are PRHDT and FYEKMQ (reference sequence). V trimming: 4 bases; J trimming: 4 bases; junction bases outside the gene matches: 10. The CDR3 consists of 19 residues. The CDR3 reads CASSSQRTSGRAPTGELFF. The sequenced part of the CDR3 DNA is TGTGCCAGCAGCTCACAGAGGACTAGCGGGAGGGCCCCCACCGGGGAG.

This clone was found many times. The read comes to an end 3 residues before the CDR3 does, leaving the germline J gene to fill in the end. The chain has TRBV19 and TRBJ2-2; possible D gene TRBD1, 5 bases. Trimming removed 5 bases at V and 0 bases at J, with 7 bases between. The length of the CDR3 is 14 residues. Germline CDR1 is LNHDA and CDR2 is SQIVND (reference sequence). CDR3 DNA, as far as it was read: TGTGCCAGTAGTCCGACAGCGAACACCGGGGAG. It translates to CASSPTANTGE. The entire CDR3 protein is CASSPTANTGELFF.

This clone has ten or more counts. Read sequence stops 3 residues before the CDR3 end, and the germline J gene provides the missing end. The J gene is TRBJ2-3, the V gene TRBV19; D possibly corresponds to TRBD1 (6 bases). This CDR3 has 15 residues. Trimming cost V 2 bases and J 4 bases, with 13 bases left between them. Germline assignment: CDR1 LNHDA and CDR2 SQIVND (reference sequence). Partial CDR3 DNA: TGTGCCAGTAGTATACCCTCCACAGGGCCAGATACG. Protein: CASSIPSTGPDT. The whole CDR3 is CASSIPSTGPDTQYF.

This clone was counted at least ten times. The CDR3 spells CASSLKARFSQPQHF. The CDR3 DNA, read in part, is TGTGCCAGCAGCTTAAAGGCCAGGTTCAGCCAGCCC. The genes are TRBV7-4 and TRBJ1-5, with D unclear. The read halts 3 residues ahead of the CDR3 end, with the missing end drawn from the germline J gene. V dropped 2 bases and J dropped 7 bases, with 15 bases sitting between them. Per germline, CDR1 SGHVT and CDR2 SQSDAQ. This CDR3 has 15 residues. Drawing the rest from reference TRBV7-4 and TRBJ1-5, the complete variable domain is GAGVSQSPRYKVAKRGRDVALRCDSISGHVTLYWYRQTLGQGSEVLTYSQSDAQRDKSGRPSGRFSAERPERSVSTLKIQRTEQGDSAVYLCASSLKARFSQPQHFGDGTRLSIL.